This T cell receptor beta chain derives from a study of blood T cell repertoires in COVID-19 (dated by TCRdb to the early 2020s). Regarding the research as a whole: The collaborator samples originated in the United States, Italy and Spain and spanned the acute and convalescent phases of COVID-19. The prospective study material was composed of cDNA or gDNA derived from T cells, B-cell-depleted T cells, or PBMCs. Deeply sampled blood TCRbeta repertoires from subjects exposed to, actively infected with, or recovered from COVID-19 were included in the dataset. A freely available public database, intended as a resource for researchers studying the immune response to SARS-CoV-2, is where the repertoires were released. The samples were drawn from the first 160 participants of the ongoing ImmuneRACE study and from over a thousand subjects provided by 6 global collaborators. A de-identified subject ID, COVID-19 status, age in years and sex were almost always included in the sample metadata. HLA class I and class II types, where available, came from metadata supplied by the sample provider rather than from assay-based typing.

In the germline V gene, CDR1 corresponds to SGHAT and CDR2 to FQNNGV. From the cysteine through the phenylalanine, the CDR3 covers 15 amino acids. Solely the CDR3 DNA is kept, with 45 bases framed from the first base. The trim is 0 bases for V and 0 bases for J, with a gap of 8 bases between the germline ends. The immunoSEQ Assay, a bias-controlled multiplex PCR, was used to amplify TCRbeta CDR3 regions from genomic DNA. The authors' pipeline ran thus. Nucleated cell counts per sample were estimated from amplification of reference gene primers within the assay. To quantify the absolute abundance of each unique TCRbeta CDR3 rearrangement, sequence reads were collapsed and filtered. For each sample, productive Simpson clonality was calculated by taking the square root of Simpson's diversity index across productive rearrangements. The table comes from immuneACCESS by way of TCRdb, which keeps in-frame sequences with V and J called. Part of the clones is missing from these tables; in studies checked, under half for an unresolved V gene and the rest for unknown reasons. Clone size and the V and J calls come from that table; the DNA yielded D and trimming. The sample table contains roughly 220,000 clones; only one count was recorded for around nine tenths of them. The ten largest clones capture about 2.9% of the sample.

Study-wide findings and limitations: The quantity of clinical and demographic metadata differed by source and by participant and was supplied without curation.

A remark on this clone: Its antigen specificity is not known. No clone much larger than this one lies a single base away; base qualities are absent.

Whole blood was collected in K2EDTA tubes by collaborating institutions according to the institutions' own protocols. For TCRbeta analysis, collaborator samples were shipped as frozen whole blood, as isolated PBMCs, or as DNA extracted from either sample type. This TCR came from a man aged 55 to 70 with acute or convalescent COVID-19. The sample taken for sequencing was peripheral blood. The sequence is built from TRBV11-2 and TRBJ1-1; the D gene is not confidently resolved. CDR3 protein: CASSLERGLNTEAFF. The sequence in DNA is TGTGCCAGCAGCTTAGAGAGAGGTTTGAACACTGAAGCTTTCTTT.